This T cell receptor (beta chain) was observed in a study of Ad26.COV2.S vaccination and SARS-CoV-2 variants. Study information: Once or twice, 56 days apart, Ad26.COV2.S was delivered intramuscularly.

Sequenced by immunoSEQ multiplex PCR; TCRdb stores in-frame clones only, minus some. The sample contains a few hundred thousand clones, roughly 91% of which appear only once. Treatment defined: about 20 received Ad26.COV2.S at low or high dose, single or two shots; 5 received placebo; per-sample allocation not given. Each sample was drawn 63 days after the first injection (of vaccine or placebo). The receptor was isolated from a person between 18 and 60 years old who received the Ad26.COV2.S COVID-19 vaccine or a placebo. The sequencing used peripheral blood, collected in a trial of Ad26.COV2.S vaccine versus placebo.

This chain's CDR3 is CASSPLAGPSTDTQYF. CDR3 coding DNA: TGTGCCAGCAGCCCCTTAGCGGGACCTAGCACAGATACGCAGTATTTT. The chain has TRBV9 and TRBJ2-3, with 8 bases matching TRBD2. This CDR3 is built from 16 residues. The J segment lost 0 bases and the V segment lost 4 bases, leaving 7 bases of the junction unmatched. Per germline, CDR1 SGDLS and CDR2 YYNGEE.